Below are 10 T cell receptor beta chains sequenced from a single sample in a study of blood T cell repertoires in COVID-19. Measured with immunoSEQ multiplex PCR; TCRdb has only the in-frame clones, and not every one. The data contain just over 300,000 clones, roughly 90% of them singletons. Sequencing input: peripheral blood. The receptors were sampled from a man younger than 35 with active or convalescent COVID-19.

This chain connects TRBV7-6 to TRBJ1-2; weak D call: TRBD1 (6 bases). Trimming removed 1 base at V and 5 bases at J, with 20 bases between. Germline V CDR1 and CDR2: SGHVS, FNYEAQ. The length of the CDR3 is 17 residues. The CDR3 here is CASSLGLGTGWGYGYTF. CDR3 DNA sequence: TGTGCCAGCAGCTTAGGGCTGGGCACAGGGTGGGGGTATGGCTACACCTTC.

The chain uses TRBV12-3 or TRBV12-4 and TRBJ1-3; D call uncertain. The CDR3 spans 12 residues. V was trimmed by 6 bases and J by 4 bases, leaving 7 bases between them. CDR3 sequence reads: CASSLRGNTIYF. For the CDR3, the DNA is TGTGCCAGCAGCCTGAGGGGAAACACCATATATTTT.

This sequence joins TRBV7-8 and TRBJ1-1, with 8 bases that match TRBD1. V dropped 5 bases and J dropped 4; count of bases not matched to a gene: 12. The CDR3 consists of 16 residues. Germline V gives CDR1 SGHVS, CDR2 FQNEAQ. In nucleotides, the CDR3 is TGTGCCAGCAGCCCGGGACAGGCTGGTGGGGTCACTGAAGCTTTCTTT. Its protein product is CASSPGQAGGVTEAFF.

In its sample, this clone was seen a few times. The gene calls are TRBV27 and TRBJ2-7; a possible D gene is TRBD1 (6 bases). Trimming left V 5 bases short and J 6 bases short, with 17 bases between. This CDR3 comprises 14 residues. Germline V gene sequence: CDR1 MNHEY, CDR2 SMNVEV (reference sequence). The CDR3 protein is CASSPSGARREQYF. The CDR3 DNA sequence: TGTGCCAGCAGTCCGTCAGGGGCCAGGCGCGAGCAGTACTTC.

The chain couples TRBV5-4 to TRBJ1-1, with a possible D match to TRBD1 (6 bases). There are 16 residues in the CDR3. Germline-derived CDR1 and CDR2 are SGHNT and YYREEE (reference sequence). V was pared by 0 bases and J by 0 bases, with 12 bases between. The CDR3 nucleotides read TGTGCCAGCAGCTTGGGGCGACAGGCCATGAACACTGAAGCTTTCTTT. Translating it yields CASSLGRQAMNTEAFF.

This rearrangement joins TRBV18 to TRBJ1-6, with 9 bases that match TRBD1. V dropped 5 bases and J dropped 4; count of bases not matched to a gene: 3. Germline V gives CDR1 KGHSH, CDR2 LQKENI. The CDR3 loop spans 15 amino acids. The CDR3 protein is CASSRGTGYNSPLHF. CDR3 in DNA: TGTGCCAGCTCAAGGGGGACAGGGTATAATTCACCCCTCCACTTT.

V gene TRBV14 combines with J gene TRBJ2-3; D is undetermined. The length of the CDR3 is 16 residues. The germline V and J ends were trimmed by 0 bases and 2 bases, with 12 bases remaining between them. Germline V gene data show CDR1 as SGHDN and CDR2 as FVKESK. The CDR3 spells CASSQEVRHFTDTQYF. The DNA for the CDR3 is TGTGCCAGCAGCCAAGAAGTCCGACACTTCACAGATACGCAGTATTTT.

The genes are TRBV24-1 and TRBJ2-5; D might be TRBD2 (5 bases). The germline V gene has CDR1 KGHDR and CDR2 SFDVKD. This CDR3 has 17 amino acids. V was clipped by 6 bases and J by 5 bases, with 24 bases between them. In nucleotides, the CDR3 is TGTGCCACCAGTTGTCCGCCTATCCTCCGGGAAGAGGAGACCCAGTACTTC. Translation gives CATSCPPILREEETQYF.

This clone was seen only a few times. V and J are TRBV27 and TRBJ1-5; possible D gene TRBD1, 6 bases. V lost 8 bases and J 6 bases, leaving 14 bases between the germline ends. The germline V gene has CDR1 MNHEY and CDR2 SMNVEV (reference sequence). This CDR3 comprises 13 residues. As DNA, the CDR3 is TGTGCCAGCGGGGCAGGGGAACGTCAGCCCCAGCATTTT. This sequence encodes CASGAGERQPQHF.

The chain carries TRBV19 and TRBJ2-2; possibly TRBD2 for D (6 bases). CDR1 and CDR2 (germline): LNHDA, SQIVND (reference sequence). The length of the CDR3 is 15 residues. The V end was cut by 7 bases, the J end by 4 bases, with 16 bases between. The CDR3: CASTPLGSGTGELFF. CDR3 nucleotides: TGTGCCAGTACTCCTTTAGGTAGCGGCACCGGGGAGCTGTTTTTT.